The TCR beta chain described here comes from a study of cytomegalovirus exposure and HLA in healthy donors. At the level of the study: The study placed about four fifths of its roughly 410 genotyped donors in the Caucasian-associated ancestry cluster.

Deletions cut 4 bases from V and 0 bases from J, with 10 bases between. Germline-derived CDR1 and CDR2 are MGHRA and YSYEKL. The CDR3 has 15 residues. PCR used 60 Vbeta primers and 13 Jbeta primers. Repertoires were generated with immunoSEQ multiplex PCR, while TCRdb's copy carries only in-frame clones and drops some. The data contain 150,000 or so clones, 75% to 80% of them seen just once; the ten biggest clones take up just over 3%. Donors had nominal health at sampling but likely had unrecorded immune exposures. Material for sequencing was PBMCs. The rearrangement uses TRBV4-1 and TRBJ1-5; no reliable D call. The origin of this receptor is a woman aged 40 to 49 in good health and CMV-seronegative. CDR3 region: CASSRPGISNQPQHF. DNA of the CDR3: TGCGCCAGCAGCCGCCCAGGAATTAGCAATCAGCCCCAGCATTTT.